These 8 T cell receptor beta chains originate from one sample sequenced in a study of long-term antiretroviral therapy in people with HIV. The assay used was immunoSEQ (version v3.0), run at survey level. Method: immunoSEQ multiplex PCR; TCRdb's copy keeps in-frame clones and lacks some. The sample holds 20,000 to 30,000 clones; 65% to 85% are singletons and the top ten take roughly 5%. The source material was unsorted PBMCs, sampled 3 years after starting antiretroviral therapy. These receptors were collected from a man aged 18 to 35 with HIV.

The chain recombines TRBV4-1 with TRBJ2-5; D is possibly TRBD2 (5 bases). Germline lookup yields CDR1 MGHRA and CDR2 YSYEKL. There are 13 residues in the CDR3. V dropped 0 bases and J dropped 8 bases, with 10 bases sitting between them. Written as DNA, the CDR3 is TGCGCCAGCAGCCAAGATTCCGGGGTCACCCAGTACTTC. Translated: CASSQDSGVTQYF.

The chain joins TRBV5-1 to TRBJ2-3, with D uncertain. The germline V and J ends were trimmed by 2 bases and 1 base, with 5 bases remaining between them. This CDR3 contains 13 residues. The V gene's germline CDR1 is SGHRS and CDR2 YFSETQ. CDR3 amino acids: CASSFKGTDTQYF. CDR3 sequence (DNA): TGCGCCAGCAGCTTCAAGGGCACAGATACGCAGTATTTT.

The chain uses TRBV7-2 and TRBJ1-2; D is undetermined. Trimming took off 2 bases at V and 0 bases at J, with 4 bases between the two ends. Germline V lookup: CDR1 SGHTA, CDR2 FQGNSA. CDR3 length equals 13 residues. In nucleotides, the CDR3 is TGTGCCAGCAGCTTAATCACTAACTATGGCTACACCTTC. Translation gives CASSLITNYGYTF.

The chain carries TRBV19 and TRBJ1-3, with D hard to call. The CDR3 is 14 residues long. V was trimmed by 10 bases and J by 3 bases, leaving 16 bases between them. Germline V lookup: CDR1 LNHDA, CDR2 SQIVND (reference sequence). CDR3: CATSEAGVGNTIYF. The CDR3, as DNA: TGTGCCACCTCCGAGGCGGGCGTTGGAAACACCATATATTTT.

The V call is TRBV7-9, the J call TRBJ1-5; D gene ambiguous. The length of the CDR3 is 14 residues. CDR1 is SEHNR and CDR2 is FQNEAQ in the germline V gene (reference sequence). Trimming stripped 3 bases from V and 0 bases from J, with 6 bases between. CDR3 protein: CASSFGYSNQPQHF. CDR3 coding DNA: TGTGCCAGCAGCTTTGGGTATAGCAATCAGCCCCAGCATTTT.

The chain employs TRBV28 and TRBJ2-1, with TRBD2 matching over 9 bases. Trimming at V came to 2 bases and at J to 4 bases, leaving 0 bases not matched to a gene. The CDR3 has 14 amino acids. CDR1 and CDR2 (germline): MDHEN, SYDVKM. The DNA for the CDR3 is TGTGCCAGCAGTTTAGCGGGGGGGTACAATGAGCAGTTCTTC. Translated, it gives CASSLAGGYNEQFF.

This chain uses TRBV7-8 with TRBJ1-6, with D perhaps TRBD1 (6 bases). The CDR3 consists of 19 residues. Trimming cost V 0 bases and J 9 bases, with 24 bases left between them. Germline lookup yields CDR1 SGHVS and CDR2 FQNEAQ. The CDR3 nucleotides read TGTGCCAGCAGCTTAGCGCCGGAGGGGACAACTTTATACGGTTCACCCCTCCACTTT. It codes for CASSLAPEGTTLYGSPLHF.

The gene calls are TRBV7-9 and TRBJ2-7; D is undetermined. CDR3 size: 13 residues. Germline CDR1 reads SEHNR; CDR2 reads FQNEAQ (reference sequence). Trimming stripped 7 bases from V and 1 base from J, with 11 bases between. CDR3 protein: CASNREESYEQYF. CDR3 in DNA: TGTGCCAGCAATAGAGAAGAATCCTACGAGCAGTACTTC.